Presented here are 28 T cell receptor beta chains from one specimen sequenced in a study of shared clonotypes between healthy human individuals. Produced via immunoSEQ multiplex PCR; TCRdb's table is partial and in-frame only. The sample lists some 2.4 million clones; 93% were seen once. Sequenced sample: naive CD4+ T cells from PBMCs. Subset denoted: CD45RA+ positively selected. The source is a man aged 18 to 29 in good health. Some clones in this sample may be carry-over from other donors' samples.

The V call is TRBV28, the J call TRBJ2-1; D may correspond to TRBD1 or TRBD2 (7 bases each). V shed 4 bases and J shed 4 bases, with 20 bases lying between them. Germline values: CDR1 MDHEN, CDR2 SYDVKM. This CDR3 has 17 residues. The CDR3, as DNA: TGTGCCAGCAGTTCACCTTCAGGGGGAGGGGAATACAATGAGCAGTTCTTC. Its protein product is CASSSPSGGGEYNEQFF.

The rearrangement links TRBV12-2 to TRBJ2-1; TRBD2 is taken as the D call from the table, unchecked against the DNA. TRBV12-2 is designated a pseudogene. The CDR3 is 17 residues long. CDR3 nucleotides: TGTGCAAGTCGCTTCGACTGCATTAGCGGGAGGAATCTTGAGCAGTTCTTC. Translating gives CASRFDCISGRNLEQFF.

V is TRBV7-9 and J is TRBJ1-2, with TRBD1 as a possible D gene (6 bases). V dropped 6 bases and J dropped 5 bases, with 16 bases sitting between them. The CDR3 is made up of 14 amino acids. Germline V gene lookup returns CDR1 SEHNR and CDR2 FQNEAQ (reference sequence). CDR3 DNA: TGTGCCAGCAGTCATCGACAGGTGCGGTATGGCTACACCTTC. Translation: CASSHRQVRYGYTF. Full variable domain (outside the CDR3, taken from reference TRBV7-9 and TRBJ1-2): DTGVSQNPRHKITKRGQNVTFRCDPISEHNRLYWYRQTLGQGPEFLTYFQNEAQLEKSRLLSDRFSAERPKGSFSTLEIQRTEQGDSAMYLCASSHRQVRYGYTFGSGTRLTVV.

This clone was counted only a few times. The rearrangement joins TRBV7-9 to TRBJ1-1; D is undetermined. Germline V lookup: CDR1 SEHNR, CDR2 FQNEAQ (reference sequence). With 2 bases removed from V and 1 base from J, the gap between germline ends came to 5 bases. The CDR3 spans 13 residues. The CDR3 sequence is CASSLQQNTEAFF. The CDR3 DNA is TGTGCCAGCAGCTTACAGCAGAACACTGAAGCTTTCTTT.

The CDR3 protein is CASKYEGRNYEQYF. The CDR3 nucleotides are TGTGCCAGCAAGTACGAGGGGCGAAACTACGAGCAGTACTTC. The V call is TRBV27, the J call TRBJ2-7; perhaps D is TRBD1 or TRBD2 (5 bases each). CDR1 is MNHEY, CDR2 SMNVEV, per germline (reference sequence). Deletions cut 7 bases from V and 3 bases from J, with 16 bases between. This CDR3 has 14 residues.

The J gene is TRBJ2-7, the V gene TRBV7-8; 7 nucleotides match TRBD2. J gave up 2 bases and V 3 bases, and 10 bases lay outside the gene matches. The CDR3 consists of 16 residues. Germline V gives CDR1 SGHVS, CDR2 FQNEAQ. The DNA for the CDR3 is TGTGCCAGCAGCTTCGGTTCGCTAGCGGAGCCCTACGAGCAGTACTTC. Its protein product is CASSFGSLAEPYEQYF. The complete variable domain, with remaining parts taken from reference TRBV7-8 and TRBJ2-7, reads GAGVSQSPRYKVAKRGQDVALRCDPISGHVSLFWYQQALGQGPEFLTYFQNEAQLDKSGLPSDRFFAERPEGSVSTLKIQRTQQEDSAVYLCASSFGSLAEPYEQYFGPGTRLTVT.

This sequence joins TRBV28 and TRBJ2-7, with 11 positions matching TRBD2. The junction had 7 bases not matched to a gene; V was cut back by 2 bases and J by 7 bases. Germline values: CDR1 MDHEN, CDR2 SYDVKM. This CDR3 has 15 residues. The CDR3 DNA follows: TGTGCCAGCAGTTTAAAGACTAGCGGGATGCGGGAGCAGTACTTC. It yields the protein CASSLKTSGMREQYF.

The rearrangement uses TRBV6-6 and TRBJ1-1; possible D gene TRBD1, 5 bases. Trimming stripped 0 bases from V and 6 bases from J, with 14 bases between. The CDR3 spans 15 residues. CDR1 is MNHNY, CDR2 SVGAGI, per germline (reference sequence). The CDR3 DNA is TGTGCCAGCAGTTACTCGGGCCAGGGAAACCCTGAAGCTTTCTTT. This gives the protein CASSYSGQGNPEAFF.

In DNA, the CDR3 is TGTGCCAGCAGCATACCCAGAGAGACCCAGTACTTC. Its translation is CASSIPRETQYF. The J gene is TRBJ2-5, the V gene TRBV21-1; no check of the table's D call, TRBD1, against the DNA was made. TRBV21-1 corresponds to a pseudogene. The CDR3 spans 12 residues.

The chain joins TRBV6-6 to TRBJ1-1; D not resolved. V gave up 1 base and J gave up 6 bases, with 6 bases separating them. The CDR3 covers 12 residues. Germline loops: CDR1 MNHNY, CDR2 SVGAGI (reference sequence). The CDR3 DNA follows: TGTGCCAGCAGTTACTACTTAGCTGAAGCTTTCTTT. Residues: CASSYYLAEAFF.

The V and J genes are TRBV7-9 and TRBJ2-3; the match to TRBD1 covers 10 bases. V gave up 5 bases and J gave up 3 bases; unmatched junction bases: 5. This CDR3 region has 15 residues. The germline V gene has CDR1 SEHNR and CDR2 FQNEAQ (reference sequence). The CDR3 sequence: CASSPGQGKTDTQYF. The CDR3 DNA follows: TGTGCCAGCAGCCCGGGACAGGGGAAGACAGATACGCAGTATTTT.

The chain links TRBV27 to TRBJ2-7; 8 bases line up with TRBD1. V was clipped by 2 bases and J by 0 bases; unmatched bases: 3. The CDR3 loop spans 15 amino acids. Germline CDR1 reads MNHEY; CDR2 reads SMNVEV (reference sequence). The DNA for the CDR3 is TGTGCCAGCAGTTTAAAGGGGACAGGCTCCTACGAGCAGTACTTC. This encodes CASSLKGTGSYEQYF.

The chain joins TRBV19 to TRBJ2-7; 9 nucleotides align to TRBD1. CDR3 length: 16 amino acids. With 5 bases clipped from V and 4 bases from J, the junction kept 12 bases outside the gene matches. The germline V gene has CDR1 LNHDA and CDR2 SQIVND (reference sequence). The CDR3: CASSPTWTGVMYEQYF. CDR3 DNA: TGTGCCAGTAGTCCCACCTGGACAGGGGTGATGTACGAGCAGTACTTC.

The chain joins TRBV19 to TRBJ2-2; TRBD2 aligns across 8 bases. CDR1 and CDR2 from the germline V gene are LNHDA and SQIVND (reference sequence). This CDR3 has 17 amino acids. V shed 2 bases, J shed 4 bases, and the junction held 9 bases outside the gene matches. CDR3 region: CASSISGGSRFTGELFF. In DNA, the CDR3 is TGTGCCAGTAGTATATCGGGGGGGAGCCGATTCACCGGGGAGCTGTTTTTT.

The chain couples TRBV7-2 to TRBJ1-1; TRBD1 might be the D (5 bases). V was cut by 3 bases and J by 4 bases, with 9 bases left in between. Germline V gene data show CDR1 as SGHTA and CDR2 as FQGNSA. The CDR3 has 13 amino acids. This CDR3 is CASSFRRGTEAFF. The CDR3 DNA reads TGTGCCAGCAGCTTTAGAAGGGGCACTGAAGCTTTCTTT.

A remark on this clone: The same CDR3 arises from other DNA sequences in this sample as well. V and J are TRBV5-5 and TRBJ2-6; the match to TRBD1 covers 9 bases. CDR3 size: 15 residues. Germline loops: CDR1 SGHKS, CDR2 YYEKEE (reference sequence). The ends lost 4 bases at V and 4 bases at J; junction bases unmatched: 3. The CDR3 loop reads CASSRTGAGANVLTF. The CDR3 DNA reads as TGTGCCAGCAGCCGGACAGGGGCGGGGGCCAACGTCCTGACTTTC.

The chain links TRBV9 to TRBJ1-5, with 7 bases that match TRBD1. V trimming: 3 bases; J trimming: 6 bases; junction bases outside the gene matches: 6. This CDR3 has 14 amino acids. Germline-derived CDR1 and CDR2 are SGDLS and YYNGEE. The CDR3 loop is CASSGGTAGQPQHF. CDR3 DNA sequence: TGTGCCAGCAGCGGGGGGACAGCCGGTCAGCCCCAGCATTTT.

V is TRBV7-2 and J is TRBJ2-1; D not resolved. Germline lookup yields CDR1 SGHTA and CDR2 FQGNSA. Trimming took 5 bases from V and 5 from J, leaving 4 bases between them. The length of the CDR3 is 11 residues. The CDR3 is CASSGNNEQFF. In DNA form, the CDR3 reads TGTGCCAGCAGCGGAAACAATGAGCAGTTCTTC.

V is TRBV6-5 and J is TRBJ2-7; D remains ambiguous. Trimming took 4 bases from V and 1 from J, leaving 11 bases between them. The CDR3 contains 14 residues. Per germline, CDR1 MNHEY and CDR2 SVGAGI. CDR3 sequence (DNA): TGTGCCAGCAGTTTCCTAGGACGGTCCTACGAGCAGTACTTC. This translates into CASSFLGRSYEQYF.

This sequence joins TRBV6-1 and TRBJ2-2, with D perhaps TRBD1 or TRBD2 (6 bases each). Trimming pared 3 bases from V and 5 bases from J, leaving 10 bases between. Germline assignment: CDR1 MNHNS and CDR2 SASEGT. CDR3 size: 14 residues. CDR3 in DNA: TGTGCCAGCAGTGACAGGGGAGGAACCGGGGAGCTGTTTTTT. Its protein product is CASSDRGGTGELFF.

This clone was recorded once. V and J are TRBV29-1 and TRBJ2-7; 7 nucleotides match TRBD2. Germline CDR1 and CDR2: SQVTM and ANQGSEA. The CDR3 length is 13 residues. Trimming cost V 7 bases and J 6 bases; bases outside gene matches: 12. The CDR3 DNA reads TGCAGCGCCACGGGGAGGGCAGTTCGCGAGCAGTACTTC. Protein: CSATGRAVREQYF.

The rearrangement joins TRBV30 to TRBJ1-5; TRBD1 might be the D (6 bases). This CDR3 comprises 16 residues. CDR1 is GTSNPN and CDR2 is SVGIG in the germline V gene (reference sequence). The V and J ends lost 2 bases and 5 bases respectively, with 19 bases between them. The CDR3 spells CAWSLPTGLRHQPQHF. In nucleotides, the CDR3 is TGTGCCTGGAGTCTTCCTACAGGGTTACGGCATCAGCCCCAGCATTTT.

The chain joins TRBV4-3 to TRBJ2-7, with 9 bases lining up with TRBD1. Germline V lookup: CDR1 LGHNA, CDR2 YSLEER. The length of the CDR3 is 15 residues. V shed 4 bases and J 5 bases; nucleotides not matched to a gene: 9. The CDR3, as DNA: TGCGCCAGCAGCCTCAACGGACAGGGGACCGACGAGCAGTACTTC. It yields the protein CASSLNGQGTDEQYF.

The chain joins TRBV28 to TRBJ2-7; 11 positions match TRBD2. CDR3 length: 14 amino acids. The junction had 5 bases not matched to a gene; V was cut back by 7 bases and J by 3 bases. Germline assignment: CDR1 MDHEN and CDR2 SYDVKM. The CDR3 nucleotides are TGTGCCAGCATTGCTAGCGGGAGGAGCTACGAGCAGTACTTC. Translation: CASIASGRSYEQYF.

This chain joins TRBV7-3 and TRBJ2-2; the D gene is possibly TRBD1 (6 bases). Germline CDR1 reads SGHTA; CDR2 reads FQGTGA. V was trimmed by 3 bases and J by 1 base, leaving 9 bases between them. The length of the CDR3 is 15 residues. DNA of the CDR3: TGTGCCAGCAGCTTCTCGACAGGGAACACCGGGGAGCTGTTTTTT. Amino acid sequence: CASSFSTGNTGELFF.

Remarks on this clone: Other DNA sequences in this specimen translate into the identical CDR3. The gene calls are TRBV6-5 and TRBJ1-1; D is uncertain. The germline CDR1 and CDR2 sequences are MNHEY and SVGAGI. This CDR3 has 14 amino acids. V was clipped by 4 bases and J by 1 base, with 10 bases between them. The CDR3 nucleotides read TGTGCCAGCAGTTCCCCGGGCCGGAACACTGAAGCTTTCTTT. Its protein is CASSSPGRNTEAFF.

This chain uses TRBV27 with TRBJ2-7; the match to TRBD2 covers 9 bases. CDR1 MNHEY and CDR2 SMNVEV come from the germline V gene (reference sequence). Germline trimming cut 4 bases from V and 6 bases from J; bases unmatched to any gene: 13. This CDR3 contains 16 residues. The CDR3 region is CASSWVAGVTIGEQYF. CDR3 sequence (DNA): TGTGCCAGCAGTTGGGTAGCGGGAGTTACAATAGGCGAGCAGTACTTC.

The chain combines TRBV11-2 with TRBJ2-1; 11 bases agree with TRBD1. The junction had 7 bases not matched to a gene; V was cut back by 5 bases and J by 4 bases. CDR3 length: 16 amino acids. The germline V gene has CDR1 SGHAT and CDR2 FQNNGV. The CDR3 reads CASSPQGQGGYNEQFF. In DNA, the CDR3 is TGTGCCAGCAGCCCCCAGGGACAGGGGGGTTACAATGAGCAGTTCTTC.